A single sample is the source of the 13 T cell receptor beta chains below, sequenced in a study of spatial heterogeneity in lung cancer (dated by TCRdb to about 2019). The method was 5' RACE. The sequencer listed for this sample is NextSeq 500. TCRdb took the public reads, trimmed them with fastp at Q25, ran MiXCR for clone calling and kept in-frame beta chains. All rows with the same CDR3 protein become a single entry with the most common DNA and genes. The sample data list 9,500 to 11,000 distinct CDR3 sequences, and roughly 24% of these were observed just once. The ten largest clones represent roughly 33% of the sample. This specimen's time point label, per the study, means: sample taken at primary tumor resection. For TCR sequencing, whole RNA was extracted from tumor and nontumor lung tissue, or from cryopreserved PBMC samples, and no cell sorting was done. This specimen was PBMCs, taken at surgery. The origin of the receptors is a female donor with early-stage non-small cell lung cancer.

This clonotype turned up a few times. V is TRBV7-2 and J is TRBJ2-7; 14 nucleotides match TRBD2. CDR3 length: 15 residues. Germline loops: CDR1 SGHTA, CDR2 FQGNSA. The junction had 11 bases not matched to a gene; V was cut back by 5 bases and J by 11 bases. In nucleotides, the CDR3 is TGTGCCAGCAGCCTAGGGACTAGCGGGAGAGTGTTGGAGTACTTC. As protein: CASSLGTSGRVLEYF.

This clonotype has a count of ten or more. The chain joins TRBV6-1 to TRBJ2-6; D not resolved. The CDR3 consists of 15 residues. The germline CDR1 and CDR2 sequences are MNHNS and SASEGT. Trimming stripped 3 bases from V and 2 bases from J, with 8 bases between. CDR3 in amino acids: CASSDLLAGANVLTF. Written as DNA, the CDR3 is TGTGCCAGCAGTGACCTTTTAGCTGGGGCCAACGTCCTGACTTTC.

This clonotype was counted many times. This chain uses TRBV14 with TRBJ2-5, with 8 bases matching TRBD2. The germline V gene has CDR1 SGHDN and CDR2 FVKESK. The CDR3 is 19 residues long. The ends lost 2 bases at V and 1 base at J; junction bases unmatched: 15. CDR3: CASSQRIKGRGASQETQYF. The CDR3 nucleotides are TGTGCCAGCAGCCAAAGGATTAAAGGGCGGGGGGCGTCCCAAGAGACCCAGTACTTC. Complete variable domain (other parts from reference TRBV14 and TRBJ2-5): EAGVTQFPSHSVIEKGQTVTLRCDPISGHDNLYWYRRVMGKEIKFLLHFVKESKQDESGMPNNRFLAERTGGTYSTLKVQPAELEDSGVYFCASSQRIKGRGASQETQYFGPGTRLLVL.

The V gene is TRBV5-1, the J gene TRBJ2-7; D is unresolved. V was clipped by 3 bases and J by 5 bases, with 21 bases between them. The CDR3 is 16 amino acids. Germline CDR1 reads SGHRS; CDR2 reads YFSETQ. The CDR3 sequence: CASSSDQTLNRHEQYF. In nucleotides, the CDR3 is TGCGCCAGCAGCTCGGACCAGACCCTTAATCGGCACGAGCAGTACTTC. The complete variable domain, with remaining parts taken from reference TRBV5-1 and TRBJ2-7, reads KAGVTQTPRYLIKTRGQQVTLSCSPISGHRSVSWYQQTPGQGLQFLFEYFSETQRNKGNFPGRFSGRQFSNSRSEMNVSTLELGDSALYLCASSSDQTLNRHEQYFGPGTRLTVT.

This clonotype was counted ten times or more. The V gene is TRBV9, the J gene TRBJ2-1, with D possibly called TRBD1 or TRBD2 (5 bases each). This CDR3 region has 15 residues. The ends were cut back, 0 bases at V and 2 bases at J, with 9 bases in the middle. Germline-derived CDR1 and CDR2 are SGDLS and YYNGEE. As DNA, the CDR3 is TGTGCCAGCAGCGTAGGTCCGGGGCCCTACAATGAGCAGTTCTTC. Its translation: CASSVGPGPYNEQFF.

This clonotype is categorized as medium-sized. J is TRBJ1-2 and V is TRBV15; 8 bases agree with TRBD1. V lost 1 base to trimming and J lost 8 bases; unmatched junction nucleotides: 6. The germline gives CDR1 LNHNV, CDR2 YYDKDF (reference sequence). The CDR3 runs to 14 residues. CDR3 protein: CATSRADRAKGYTF. CDR3 coding DNA: TGTGCCACCAGCAGAGCGGACAGGGCGAAAGGCTACACCTTC.

The chain has TRBV28 and TRBJ2-5; 10 bases are a match to TRBD2. The CDR3 loop spans 15 amino acids. Germline V CDR1 and CDR2: MDHEN, SYDVKM. Trimming took 4 bases from V and 4 from J; bases not matched to a gene: 6. CDR3 residues: CASSSRLAGAETQYF. CDR3 DNA sequence: TGTGCCAGCAGTTCCCGTCTAGCGGGAGCAGAGACCCAGTACTTC.

This chain links TRBV29-1 with TRBJ1-4; D is undetermined. The CDR3 length is 14 residues. Trimming left V 4 bases short and J 8 bases short, with 17 bases between. Germline-derived CDR1 and CDR2 are SQVTM and ANQGSEA. The CDR3, as DNA: TGCAGCGTTGGGACTTCCCAAGCCGGGGAAAAACTGTTTTTT. Translated: CSVGTSQAGEKLFF.

This clonotype is labeled medium-sized. The genes are TRBV28 and TRBJ2-7; TRBD1 is a possible D gene (5 bases). This CDR3 spans 15 amino acids. V lost 5 bases and J 2 bases, leaving 16 bases between the germline ends. Germline loops: CDR1 MDHEN, CDR2 SYDVKM. The CDR3 reads CASSPWGRQTYEQYF. DNA of the CDR3: TGTGCCAGCAGTCCGTGGGGCCGACAAACCTACGAGCAGTACTTC.

In its sample, this clonotype ranks as medium-sized (0.01 to 0.1%). CDR3 residues: CASSPQENTEAFF. Here the CDR3 DNA reads TGTGCCAGCTCGCCGCAGGAGAACACTGAAGCTTTCTTT. This chain connects TRBV18 to TRBJ1-1; D ambiguous. The CDR3 length is 13 residues. Germline V CDR1 and CDR2: KGHSH, LQKENI. V shed 6 bases and J shed 1 base, with 9 bases lying between them. The entire variable domain, with the rest obtained from reference TRBV18 and TRBJ1-1, is as follows: NAGVMQNPRHLVRRRGQEARLRCSPMKGHSHVYWYRQLPEEGLKFMVYLQKENIIDESGMPKERFSAEFPKEGPSILRIQQVVRGDSAAYFCASSPQENTEAFFGQGTRLTVV.

For this clonotype: An end of the junction differs from the germline gene, which may be a read error. The chain combines TRBV7-7 with TRBJ2-1, with D possibly called TRBD1 or TRBD2 (5 bases each). The CDR3 covers 15 residues. CDR1 and CDR2 from the germline V gene are SSHAT and FNYEAQ (reference sequence). CDR3 nucleotides: TGTGCTAGCAGCCGAGGGGCCGGGCGGTCAAATGAGCAGTTCTTC. Protein sequence: CASSRGAGRSNEQFF.

Many counts were recorded for this clonotype. The V and J genes are TRBV5-4 and TRBJ2-7; 9 nucleotides agree with TRBD2. Germline lookup yields CDR1 SGHNT and CDR2 YYREEE (reference sequence). The CDR3 totals 16 residues. V was pared by 0 bases and J by 6 bases, with 10 bases of the junction left unmatched. In DNA, the CDR3 is TGTGCCAGCAGCTTGGATATGGGGCGGGAGGGACGCGAGCAGTACTTC. This encodes CASSLDMGREGREQYF. Full variable domain (outside the CDR3, taken from reference TRBV5-4 and TRBJ2-7): ETGVTQSPTHLIKTRGQQVTLRCSSQSGHNTVSWYQQALGQGPQFIFQYYREEENGRGNFPPRFSGLQFPNYSSELNVNALELDDSALYLCASSLDMGREGREQYFGPGTRLTVT.

This clonotype was seen many times. The chain joins TRBV10-3 to TRBJ1-4; a weak D match, TRBD1 (5 bases). This CDR3 spans 16 amino acids. Germline loops: CDR1 ENHRY, CDR2 SYGVKD. V was clipped by 5 bases and J by 6 bases, with 19 bases between them. This chain's CDR3 is CAISPSQGLGDEKLFF. CDR3 bases: TGTGCCATCAGTCCGTCGCAGGGCCTGGGGGATGAAAAACTGTTTTTT.